Included here is one T cell receptor beta chain sequence, with context. Its antigen is not identified. This record comes from a study of CD8+ T cells in alopecia areata. Overall study: Patients in the treated group were given tofacitinib by mouth, 5 to 10 mg twice a day. Patients took tofacitinib for 6 to 18 months, followed by 6 drug-free months. General observations from the study: TCR sharing across patients was less clear than in mice, possibly HLA-related.

Peripheral blood and lesional scalp punch biopsies came from alopecia areata patients. Extraction of RNA preceded its reverse transcription into cDNA, which served as the sequencing template. Here immunoSEQ multiplex PCR was the method, and the copy in TCRdb shows in-frame clones only, minus some. The sample holds around 160,000 clones, around 87% seen once. The sample in question was CD8+ T cells sorted from blood, obtained at week 0. This clonotype originated in a human donor with alopecia areata.

The CDR3 bases are TGTGCCAGCGCCAGTTCCTACGAGCAGTACTTC. Its translation is CASASSYEQYF. The chain has TRBV2 and TRBJ2-7; no reliable D call. Trimming took 8 bases from V and 1 from J, leaving 6 bases between them. The CDR3 has 11 residues. Per the germline V gene, CDR1 is SNHLY and CDR2 is FYNNEI.